Given below is one TCR beta chain in context. The antigen is not known. Adults of Caucasian background living in Nashville, Tennessee made up all donors. This specimen comes from a study of shared clonotypes between healthy human individuals. Notes on the study in general: The authors sampled blood alone, and tissue repertoires likely differ.

This CDR3 is built from 13 residues. Germline V lookup: CDR1 MNHNS, CDR2 SASEGT. Trimming shortened V by 7 bases and J by 0 bases, and 9 bases separated the two germline ends. Only in-frame clones appear in the TCRdb table, and some are missing; sequencing was by immunoSEQ multiplex PCR. The data hold about 2,500,000 clones, with around nine tenths observed a single time. Sequenced: naive CD4+ T cells sorted from blood. Described subset: CD45RA+ positively selected. This chain connects TRBV6-1 to TRBJ2-5; perhaps TRBD2 as D (5 bases). The clonotype comes from a man younger than 30 in good health. In DNA form, the CDR3 reads TGTGCCAGCACCCCGGGATACCAAGAGACCCAGTACTTC. Its translation is CASTPGYQETQYF.